Below, 2 T cell receptor beta chains from the same sample are listed, as sequenced in a study of T cell responses to AZD1222 COVID-19 vaccine. Measured with immunoSEQ multiplex PCR; TCRdb has only the in-frame clones, and not every one. The sample yields 130,000 or so clones, approximately 93% seen once. The sample here was peripheral blood, taken on day 0 of MenACWY control vaccination. Every receptor here comes from an adult in good health.

This chain links TRBV7-9 with TRBJ2-7; D might be TRBD1 (6 bases). The V and J ends lost 3 bases and 2 bases respectively, with 11 bases between them. The CDR3 is 14 residues long. Germline V gene lookup returns CDR1 SEHNR and CDR2 FQNEAQ (reference sequence). The chain's CDR3 is CASSFVGGPYEQYF. CDR3 coding DNA: TGTGCCAGCAGCTTTGTAGGGGGTCCCTACGAGCAGTACTTC.

This sequence joins TRBV7-6 and TRBJ2-5; unclear D gene. The CDR3 consists of 15 residues. Germline lookup yields CDR1 SGHVS and CDR2 FNYEAQ. V was pared by 6 bases and J by 1 base, with 15 bases between. The CDR3: CASRAGHSGQETQYF. CDR3 coding DNA: TGTGCCAGCAGGGCCGGGCATTCAGGCCAAGAGACCCAGTACTTC.